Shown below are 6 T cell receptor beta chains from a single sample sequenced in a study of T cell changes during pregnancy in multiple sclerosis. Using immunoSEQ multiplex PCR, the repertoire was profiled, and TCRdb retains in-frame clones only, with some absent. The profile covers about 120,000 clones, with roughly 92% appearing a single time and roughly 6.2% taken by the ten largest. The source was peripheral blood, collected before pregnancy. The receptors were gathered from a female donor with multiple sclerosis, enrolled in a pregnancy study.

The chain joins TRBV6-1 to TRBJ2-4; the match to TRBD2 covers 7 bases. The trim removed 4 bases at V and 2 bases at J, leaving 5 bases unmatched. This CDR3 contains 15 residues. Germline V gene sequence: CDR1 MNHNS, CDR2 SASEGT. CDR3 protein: CASSARRESKNIQYF. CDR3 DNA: TGTGCCAGCAGTGCGCGGCGGGAGTCCAAAAACATTCAGTACTTC.

CDR3 loop: CASSRPGGGETQYF. CDR3 nucleotides: TGCGCCAGCAGCCGCCCTGGGGGCGGTGAGACCCAGTACTTC. The chain links TRBV5-1 to TRBJ2-5, with D possibly being TRBD1 (6 bases). V shed 4 bases and J shed 5 bases, with 15 bases lying between them. CDR3 length: 14 residues. Germline lookup yields CDR1 SGHRS and CDR2 YFSETQ.

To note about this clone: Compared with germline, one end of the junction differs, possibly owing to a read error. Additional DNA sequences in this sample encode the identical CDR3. As DNA, the CDR3 is TGTGCCAGCAGCTTCCAGGGGGCTGAAAAATTGTTTTTT. It is translated as CASSFQGAEKLFF. The chain links TRBV5-4 to TRBJ1-4; 8 bases line up with TRBD1. Germline V gene lookup returns CDR1 SGHNT and CDR2 YYREEE (reference sequence). This CDR3 has 13 amino acids. The full variable domain, completed using reference TRBV5-4 and TRBJ1-4, is ETGVTQSPTHLIKTRGQQVTLRCSSQSGHNTVSWYQQALGQGPQFIFQYYREEENGRGNFPPRFSGLQFPNYSSELNVNALELDDSALYLCASSFQGAEKLFFGSGTQLSVL.

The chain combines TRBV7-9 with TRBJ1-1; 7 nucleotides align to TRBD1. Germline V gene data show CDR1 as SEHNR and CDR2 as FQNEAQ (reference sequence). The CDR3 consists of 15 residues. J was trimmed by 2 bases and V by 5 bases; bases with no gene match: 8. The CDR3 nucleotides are TGTGCCAGCAGCCAGGGGGGACTTCCTAACACTGAAGCTTTCTTT. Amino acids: CASSQGGLPNTEAFF.

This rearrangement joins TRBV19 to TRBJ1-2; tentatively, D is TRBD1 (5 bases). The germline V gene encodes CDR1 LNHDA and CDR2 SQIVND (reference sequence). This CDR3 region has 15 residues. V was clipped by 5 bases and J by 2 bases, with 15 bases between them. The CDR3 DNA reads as TGTGCCAGTAGTCCCAGGTTGGGGGGGAACTATGGCTACACCTTC. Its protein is CASSPRLGGNYGYTF.

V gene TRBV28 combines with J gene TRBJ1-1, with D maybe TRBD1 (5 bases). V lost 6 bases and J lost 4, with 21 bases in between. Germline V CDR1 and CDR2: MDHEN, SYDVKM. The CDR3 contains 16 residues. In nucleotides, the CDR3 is TGTGCCAGCAGCACCCGGGACTCCCAAACAGGCACTGAAGCTTTCTTT. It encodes CASSTRDSQTGTEAFF.